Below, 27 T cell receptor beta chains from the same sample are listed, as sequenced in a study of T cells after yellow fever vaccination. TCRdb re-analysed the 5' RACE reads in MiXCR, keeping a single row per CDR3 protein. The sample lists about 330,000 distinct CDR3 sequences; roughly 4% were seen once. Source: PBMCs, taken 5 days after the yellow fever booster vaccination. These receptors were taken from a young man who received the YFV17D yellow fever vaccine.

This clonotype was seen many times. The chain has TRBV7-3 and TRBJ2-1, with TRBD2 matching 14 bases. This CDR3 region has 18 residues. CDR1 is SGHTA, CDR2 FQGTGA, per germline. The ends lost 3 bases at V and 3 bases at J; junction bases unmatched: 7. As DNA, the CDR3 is TGTGCCAGCAGCTTGTCGACTAGCGGGGGGGCAAACTACAATGAGCAGTTCTTC. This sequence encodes CASSLSTSGGANYNEQFF.

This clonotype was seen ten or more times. CDR3 sequence: CASSFQTSGVTDTQYF. CDR3 in DNA: TGCGCCAGCAGCTTCCAGACTAGCGGCGTCACAGATACGCAGTATTTT. This chain connects TRBV5-1 to TRBJ2-3; 9 bases fit TRBD2. The CDR3 contains 16 residues. Germline CDR1 reads SGHRS; CDR2 reads YFSETQ. The V gene end was trimmed by 2 bases and the J gene end by 2 bases; junction bases not matched to a gene: 6.

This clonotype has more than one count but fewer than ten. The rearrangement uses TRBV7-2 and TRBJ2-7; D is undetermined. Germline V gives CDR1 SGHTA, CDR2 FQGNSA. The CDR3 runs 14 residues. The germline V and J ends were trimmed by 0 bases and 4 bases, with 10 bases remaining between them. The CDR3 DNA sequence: TGTGCCAGCAGCTTAGCCCCGGAACGTTACGAGCAGTACTTC. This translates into CASSLAPERYEQYF.

Here the CDR3 DNA reads TGTGCCAGCAGCTTACAGGGGGGATCTGGGGGCTACACCTTC. Encoded protein: CASSLQGGSGGYTF. V and J are TRBV7-2 and TRBJ1-2; 7 nucleotides align to TRBD1. Germline V gene lookup returns CDR1 SGHTA and CDR2 FQGNSA. The V and J ends lost 2 bases and 8 bases, in that order; junction bases with no gene match: 8. This CDR3 is 14 amino acids long.

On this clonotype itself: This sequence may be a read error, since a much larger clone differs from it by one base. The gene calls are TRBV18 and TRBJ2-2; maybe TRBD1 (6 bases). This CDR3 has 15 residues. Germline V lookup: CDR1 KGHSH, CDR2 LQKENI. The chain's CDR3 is CASSPQRRDTGELIF. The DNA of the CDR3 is TGTGCCAGCTCACCGCAGCGCCGGGACACCGGGGAGCTGATTTTT.

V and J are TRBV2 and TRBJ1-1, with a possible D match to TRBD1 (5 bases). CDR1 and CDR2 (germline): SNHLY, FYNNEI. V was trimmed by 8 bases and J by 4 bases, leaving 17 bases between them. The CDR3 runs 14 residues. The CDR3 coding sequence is TGTGCCAGCCTGGTCTGGGCGGGGGGCACTGAAGCTTTCTTT. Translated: CASLVWAGGTEAFF. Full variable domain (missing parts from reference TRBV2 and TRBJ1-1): EPEVTQTPSHQVTQMGQEVILRCVPISNHLYFYWYRQILGQKVEFLVSFYNNEISEKSEIFDDQFSVERPDGSNFTLKIRSTKLEDSAMYFCASLVWAGGTEAFFGQGTRLTVV.

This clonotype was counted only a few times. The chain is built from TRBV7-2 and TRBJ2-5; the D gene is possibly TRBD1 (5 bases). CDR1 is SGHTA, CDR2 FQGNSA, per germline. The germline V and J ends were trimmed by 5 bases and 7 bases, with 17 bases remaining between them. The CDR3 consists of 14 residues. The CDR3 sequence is CASSGGQGPGTQYF. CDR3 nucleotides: TGTGCCAGCAGCGGCGGCCAGGGTCCGGGGACCCAGTACTTC. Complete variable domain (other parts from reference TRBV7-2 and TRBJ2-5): GAGVSQSPSNKVTEKGKDVELRCDPISGHTALYWYRQSLGQGLEFLIYFQGNSAPDKSGLPSDRFSAERTGGSVSTLTIQRTQQEDSAVYLCASSGGQGPGTQYFGPGTRLLVL.

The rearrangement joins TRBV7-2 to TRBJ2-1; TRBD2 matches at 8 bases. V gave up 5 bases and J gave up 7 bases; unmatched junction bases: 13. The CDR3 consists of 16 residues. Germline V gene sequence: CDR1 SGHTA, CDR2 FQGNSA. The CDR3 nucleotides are TGTGCCAGCAGCCCCGGGGGGGGACGGAGGAGGAATGAGCAGTTCTTC. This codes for CASSPGGGRRRNEQFF.

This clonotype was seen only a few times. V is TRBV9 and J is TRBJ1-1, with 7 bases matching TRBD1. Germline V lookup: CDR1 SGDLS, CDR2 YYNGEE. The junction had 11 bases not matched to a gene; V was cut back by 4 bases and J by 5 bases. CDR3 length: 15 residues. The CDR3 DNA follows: TGTGCCAGCAGCTCGAGCGTCCAGGGGGGGACTGAAGCTTTCTTT. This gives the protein CASSSSVQGGTEAFF.

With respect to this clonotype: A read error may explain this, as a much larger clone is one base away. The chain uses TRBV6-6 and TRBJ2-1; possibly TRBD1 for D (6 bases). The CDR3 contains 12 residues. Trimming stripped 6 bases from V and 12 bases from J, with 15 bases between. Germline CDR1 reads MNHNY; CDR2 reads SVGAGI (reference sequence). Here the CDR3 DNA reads TGTGCCAGCAGACAGGGAATGGGTGTGCAGTTCTTC. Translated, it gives CASRQGMGVQFF.

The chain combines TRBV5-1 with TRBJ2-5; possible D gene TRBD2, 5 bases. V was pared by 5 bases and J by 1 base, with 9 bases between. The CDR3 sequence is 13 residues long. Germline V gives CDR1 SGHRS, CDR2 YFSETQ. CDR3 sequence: CASRGELQETQYF. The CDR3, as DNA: TGCGCCAGCAGGGGAGAACTCCAAGAGACCCAGTACTTC. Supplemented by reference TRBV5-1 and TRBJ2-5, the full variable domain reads KAGVTQTPRYLIKTRGQQVTLSCSPISGHRSVSWYQQTPGQGLQFLFEYFSETQRNKGNFPGRFSGRQFSNSRSEMNVSTLELGDSALYLCASRGELQETQYFGPGTRLLVL.

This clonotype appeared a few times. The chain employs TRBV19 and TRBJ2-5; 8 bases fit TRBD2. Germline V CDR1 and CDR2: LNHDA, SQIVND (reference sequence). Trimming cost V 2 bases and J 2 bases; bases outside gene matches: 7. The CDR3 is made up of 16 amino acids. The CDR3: CASSIPCGGLQETQYF. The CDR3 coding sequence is TGTGCCAGTAGTATACCTTGCGGGGGGTTACAAGAGACCCAGTACTTC.

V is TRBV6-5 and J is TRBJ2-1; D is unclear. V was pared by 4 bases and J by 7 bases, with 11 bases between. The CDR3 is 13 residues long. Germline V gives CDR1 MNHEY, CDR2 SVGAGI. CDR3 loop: CASSWGLGNEQFF. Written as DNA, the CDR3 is TGTGCCAGCAGTTGGGGTTTAGGGAATGAGCAGTTCTTC.

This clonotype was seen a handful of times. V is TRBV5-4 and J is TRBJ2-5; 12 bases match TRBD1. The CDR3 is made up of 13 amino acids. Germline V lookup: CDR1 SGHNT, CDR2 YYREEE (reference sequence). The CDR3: CAQGQGAKETQYF. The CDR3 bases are TGTGCGCAGGGACAGGGGGCGAAAGAGACCCAGTACTTC.

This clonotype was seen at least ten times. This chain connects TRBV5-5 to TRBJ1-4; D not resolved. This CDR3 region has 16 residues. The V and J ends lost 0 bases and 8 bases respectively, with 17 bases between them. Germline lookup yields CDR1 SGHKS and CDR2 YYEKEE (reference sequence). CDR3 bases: TGTGCCAGCAGCTTGGACCGAGGGAGGGTCGCGGAAAAACTGTTTTTT. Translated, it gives CASSLDRGRVAEKLFF.

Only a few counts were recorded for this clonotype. The CDR3 reads CASSHRGFQFF. The DNA for the CDR3 is TGCGCCAGCAGCCACCGGGGATTCCAGTTCTTC. V and J are TRBV4-1 and TRBJ2-1; tentatively, D is TRBD2 (5 bases). Germline V CDR1 and CDR2: MGHRA, YSYEKL. Between the trimmed V and J ends, which lost 3 bases and 13 bases, there was a span of 10 bases. The CDR3 totals 11 residues.

CDR3 sequence (DNA): TGCGCCAGCAGCCAAGATCCCGGGGGGGCCTACGAGCAGTACTTC. Its translation: CASSQDPGGAYEQYF. V is TRBV4-1 and J is TRBJ2-7; TRBD2 aligns across 8 bases. The CDR3 sequence is 15 residues long. The germline V gene has CDR1 MGHRA and CDR2 YSYEKL. The V and J ends lost 0 bases and 2 bases, in that order; junction bases with no gene match: 3.

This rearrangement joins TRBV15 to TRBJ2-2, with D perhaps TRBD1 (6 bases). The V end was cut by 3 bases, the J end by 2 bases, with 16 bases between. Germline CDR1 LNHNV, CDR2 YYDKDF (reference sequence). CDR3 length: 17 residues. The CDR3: CATSRGRAGANTGELFF. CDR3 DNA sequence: TGTGCCACCAGCAGGGGACGGGCAGGGGCAAACACCGGGGAGCTGTTTTTT.

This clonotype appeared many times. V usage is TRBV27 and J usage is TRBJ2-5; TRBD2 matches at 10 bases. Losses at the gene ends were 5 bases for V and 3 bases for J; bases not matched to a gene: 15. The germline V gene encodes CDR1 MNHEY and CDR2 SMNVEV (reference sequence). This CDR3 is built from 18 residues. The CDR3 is CASSGRGLAVFDKETQYF. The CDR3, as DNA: TGTGCCAGCAGTGGTCGAGGACTAGCGGTTTTTGATAAAGAGACCCAGTACTTC.

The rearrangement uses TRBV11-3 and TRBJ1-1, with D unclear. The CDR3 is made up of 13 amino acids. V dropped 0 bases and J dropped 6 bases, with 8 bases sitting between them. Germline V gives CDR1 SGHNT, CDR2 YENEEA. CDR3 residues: CASSLEGESEAFF. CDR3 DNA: TGTGCCAGCAGCTTAGAGGGTGAATCTGAAGCTTTCTTT.

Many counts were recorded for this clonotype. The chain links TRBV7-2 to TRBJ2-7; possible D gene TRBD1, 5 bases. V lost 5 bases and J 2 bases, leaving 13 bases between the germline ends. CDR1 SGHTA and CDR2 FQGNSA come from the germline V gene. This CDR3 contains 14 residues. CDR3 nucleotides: TGTGCCAGCAGCCCTGCCAGGGCCCCCTACGAGCAGTACTTC. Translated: CASSPARAPYEQYF.

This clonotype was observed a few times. For the CDR3, the DNA is TGTGCCAGCAGTTTAAGGGGTGACAAAATCTATAATTCACCCCTCCACTTT. Translation gives CASSLRGDKIYNSPLHF. The chain has TRBV27 and TRBJ1-6, with D perhaps matching TRBD1 (5 bases). The CDR3 length is 17 residues. The V end was cut by 2 bases, the J end by 3 bases, with 14 bases between. Looked up from germline, CDR1 is MNHEY and CDR2 is SMNVEV (reference sequence).

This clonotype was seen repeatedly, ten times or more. The CDR3 here is CASSQEGIEQFF. DNA for the CDR3: TGCGCCAGCAGCCAAGAAGGCATCGAGCAGTTCTTC. The V call is TRBV4-1, the J call TRBJ2-1; D remains unclear. V lost 0 bases and J lost 10, with 7 bases in between. From germline, CDR1 is MGHRA and CDR2 YSYEKL. This CDR3 spans 12 amino acids.

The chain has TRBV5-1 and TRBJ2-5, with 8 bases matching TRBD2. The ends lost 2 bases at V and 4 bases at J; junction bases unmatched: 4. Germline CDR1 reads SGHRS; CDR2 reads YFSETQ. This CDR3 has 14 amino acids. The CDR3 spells CASSFFAGGETQYF. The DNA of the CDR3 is TGCGCCAGCAGCTTTTTTGCGGGGGGAGAGACCCAGTACTTC.

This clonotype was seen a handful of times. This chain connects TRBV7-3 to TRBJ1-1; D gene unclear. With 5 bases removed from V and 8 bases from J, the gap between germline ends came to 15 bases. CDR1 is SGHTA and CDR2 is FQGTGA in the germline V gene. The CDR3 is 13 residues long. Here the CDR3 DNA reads TGTGCCAGCAGCCCCTCAGTCTCAGGAGAAGCTTTCTTT. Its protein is CASSPSVSGEAFF.

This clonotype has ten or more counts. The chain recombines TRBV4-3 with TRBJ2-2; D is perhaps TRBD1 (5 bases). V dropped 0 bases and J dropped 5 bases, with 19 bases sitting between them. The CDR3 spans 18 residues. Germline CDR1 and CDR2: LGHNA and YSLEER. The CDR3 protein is CASSQDTGFRGGTGELFF. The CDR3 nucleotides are TGCGCCAGCAGCCAAGATACTGGCTTTAGGGGCGGTACCGGGGAGCTGTTTTTT.

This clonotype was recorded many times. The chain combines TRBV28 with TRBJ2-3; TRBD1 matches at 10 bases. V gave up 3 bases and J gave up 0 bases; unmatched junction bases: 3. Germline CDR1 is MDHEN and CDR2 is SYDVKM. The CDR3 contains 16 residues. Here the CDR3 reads CASSLTGGFSTDTQYF. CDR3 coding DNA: TGTGCCAGCAGTTTGACAGGGGGCTTTAGCACAGATACGCAGTATTTT.